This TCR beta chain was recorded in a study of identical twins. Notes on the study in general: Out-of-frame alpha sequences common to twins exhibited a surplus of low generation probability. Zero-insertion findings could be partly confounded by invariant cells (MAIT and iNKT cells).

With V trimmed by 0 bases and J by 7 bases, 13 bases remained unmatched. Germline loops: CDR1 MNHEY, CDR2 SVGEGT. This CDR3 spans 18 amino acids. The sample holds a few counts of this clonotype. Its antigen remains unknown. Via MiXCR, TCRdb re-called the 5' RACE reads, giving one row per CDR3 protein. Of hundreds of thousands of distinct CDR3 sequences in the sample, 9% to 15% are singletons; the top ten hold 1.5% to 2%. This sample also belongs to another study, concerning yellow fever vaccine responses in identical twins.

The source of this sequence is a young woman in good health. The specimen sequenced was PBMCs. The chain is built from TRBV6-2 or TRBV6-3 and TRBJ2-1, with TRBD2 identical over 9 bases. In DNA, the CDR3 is TGTGCCAGCAGTTACTCGAGGGGCGTTGCGGGGGGGCTGAATGAGCAGTTCTTC. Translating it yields CASSYSRGVAGGLNEQFF.